Below are 20 T cell receptor beta chains sequenced from a single sample in a study of post-analysis software for immune sequencing data. What these receptors recognize is not known. Broader study findings: Patients had higher frequencies than controls of about five TRBV segments, including TRBV5-6, TRBV5-1 and TRBV20-1.

Built from TCR beta cDNA, the libraries had unique molecular identifiers in them. TCRdb processed the PCR reads anew with MiXCR; each CDR3 protein has one entry. The sample consists of under 900,000 distinct CDR3 sequences, about 57% of them appearing once. Sequencing was carried out using blood. Receptors were obtained from a girl aged 5-17 years with multiple sclerosis.

V gene TRBV20-1 combines with J gene TRBJ2-1; D gene uncertain. Germline loops: CDR1 DFQATT, CDR2 SNEGSKA (reference sequence). CDR3 length equals 16 residues. Trimming took 3 bases from V and 0 from J, leaving 15 bases between them. The CDR3 loop reads CSARPPTASSYNEQFF. For the CDR3, the DNA is TGCAGTGCTAGGCCCCCGACCGCGAGCTCCTACAATGAGCAGTTCTTC.

V and J are TRBV7-9 and TRBJ2-1; D gene uncertain. Germline V lookup: CDR1 SEHNR, CDR2 FQNEAQ (reference sequence). The CDR3 has 14 amino acids. V was shortened by 2 bases and J by 5 bases, with 10 bases between the two germline ends. CDR3 sequence reads: CASSLMVQNNEQFF. The CDR3 bases are TGTGCCAGCAGCTTAATGGTGCAGAACAATGAGCAGTTCTTC.

This chain joins TRBV7-8 and TRBJ2-1, with a tentative D call TRBD1 (5 bases). This CDR3 is 14 amino acids long. Trimming stripped 4 bases from V and 7 bases from J, with 14 bases between. Germline V gene data show CDR1 as SGHVS and CDR2 as FQNEAQ. The CDR3 spells CASSYLQGWNEQFF. The DNA of the CDR3 is TGTGCCAGCAGCTATCTCCAGGGTTGGAATGAGCAGTTCTTC.

J is TRBJ2-7 and V is TRBV29-1, with D unclear. The CDR3 has 13 residues. The V gene lost 4 bases and the J gene lost 0 bases, with 10 bases spanning the gap. Germline V CDR1 and CDR2: SQVTM, ANQGSEA. CDR3 sequence (DNA): TGCAGCGTTGGACCGACCATCTCCTACGAGCAGTACTTC. Protein sequence: CSVGPTISYEQYF.

The chain couples TRBV27 to TRBJ2-1; 15 bases match TRBD2. Germline CDR1 is MNHEY and CDR2 is SMNVEV (reference sequence). The CDR3 is 12 residues long. V shed 8 bases and J 15 bases; nucleotides not matched to a gene: 5. In DNA, the CDR3 is TGTGCCAGCGGGGGACTAGCGGGAGGAGGGTTCTTC. It yields the protein CASGGLAGGGFF.

The sample holds a few counts of this clonotype. The chain links TRBV12-3 or TRBV12-4 to TRBJ1-2; D not certain. Trimming removed 4 bases at V and 4 bases at J, with 10 bases between. This CDR3 region has 13 residues. The CDR3 sequence is CASSSSESYGYTF. The CDR3 DNA is TGTGCCAGCAGTTCGTCGGAATCCTATGGCTACACCTTC.

This clonotype was detected once. The chain has TRBV20-1 and TRBJ1-2; 7 nucleotides align to TRBD1. The CDR3 contains 12 residues. V lost 3 bases and J lost 8; bases outside the gene matches: 6. CDR1 and CDR2 from the germline V gene are DFQATT and SNEGSKA (reference sequence). CDR3 in DNA: TGCAGTGCTAGTCTGACAGGGAGGGGCTACACCTTC. This translates into CSASLTGRGYTF.

This chain joins TRBV7-9 and TRBJ2-1, with unresolved D. Trimming cost V 1 base and J 5 bases, with 15 bases left between them. From germline, CDR1 is SEHNR and CDR2 FQNEAQ (reference sequence). This CDR3 spans 16 amino acids. Here the CDR3 DNA reads TGTGCCAGCAGCTTAGGCCCCGGGCCTACTAACAATGAGCAGTTCTTC. Its translation is CASSLGPGPTNNEQFF.

This sequence joins TRBV7-6 and TRBJ1-5; D uncertain. This CDR3 contains 16 residues. V lost 2 bases to trimming and J lost 11 bases, with 22 bases between them. Germline loops: CDR1 SGHVS, CDR2 FNYEAQ. As DNA, the CDR3 is TGTGCCAGCAGCTTAATTAGCGGGAGCTCCCAAGAGACCCAGCATTTT. Its translation is CASSLISGSSQETQHF.

The chain employs TRBV7-2 and TRBJ2-1, with 11 bases aligning to TRBD2. V trimming: 5 bases; J trimming: 10 bases; junction bases outside the gene matches: 22. This CDR3 is built from 19 residues. The germline V gene has CDR1 SGHTA and CDR2 FQGNSA. CDR3 in DNA: TGTGCCAGCAGCAGCTTAAGTCGGACTAGCGGGCCCCGGGTCGGGGAGCAGTTCTTC. It translates to CASSSLSRTSGPRVGEQFF.

V is TRBV2 and J is TRBJ1-2, with 8 bases fitting TRBD1. In germline, CDR1 is SNHLY, CDR2 FYNNEI. The CDR3 spans 12 residues. After removal of 6 bases from V and 3 bases from J, the junction contained 0 bases not matched to a gene. The CDR3 loop reads CASRGQDYGYTF. In nucleotides, the CDR3 is TGTGCCAGCAGGGGACAGGACTATGGCTACACCTTC. The whole variable domain, remainder taken from reference TRBV2 and TRBJ1-2, is EPEVTQTPSHQVTQMGQEVILRCVPISNHLYFYWYRQILGQKVEFLVSFYNNEISEKSEIFDDQFSVERPDGSNFTLKIRSTKLEDSAMYFCASRGQDYGYTFGSGTRLTVV.

The chain couples TRBV3-1 to TRBJ2-1, with D hard to call. This CDR3 has 14 amino acids. Trimming cost V 6 bases and J 6 bases, with 15 bases left between them. Germline CDR1 and CDR2: LGHDT and YNNKEL (reference sequence). In DNA, the CDR3 is TGTGCCAGCAGGGCCGGGTCCACCCCCAATGAGCAGTTCTTC. As protein: CASRAGSTPNEQFF.

The chain links TRBV12-3 or TRBV12-4 to TRBJ2-1; 8 bases line up with TRBD2. The CDR3 loop spans 14 amino acids. The trim removed 3 bases at V and 5 bases at J, leaving 3 bases unmatched. CDR3 DNA: TGTGCCAGCAGTTTGACTAGCGCCAACAATGAGCAGTTCTTC. As protein: CASSLTSANNEQFF.

This chain uses TRBV4-1 with TRBJ1-5; the D is unclear. V lost 0 bases and J lost 7, with 10 bases in between. The CDR3 length is 14 residues. The V gene's germline CDR1 is MGHRA and CDR2 YSYEKL. CDR3 protein: CASSQDLTAQPQHF. CDR3 sequence (DNA): TGCGCCAGCAGCCAAGATCTAACGGCGCAGCCCCAGCATTTT.

V and J are TRBV30 and TRBJ2-5; 7 bases map to TRBD2. V lost 3 bases to trimming and J lost 4 bases; unmatched junction nucleotides: 5. The CDR3 runs 13 residues. Germline V gives CDR1 GTSNPN, CDR2 SVGIG (reference sequence). Written as DNA, the CDR3 is TGTGCCTGGAGGTCGGGGGGAAGAGAGACCCAGTACTTC. Protein product: CAWRSGGRETQYF.

This clonotype has ten or more counts. This chain connects TRBV5-6 to TRBJ2-4, with unresolved D. V lost 4 bases and J lost 3, with 8 bases in between. Per germline, CDR1 SGHDT and CDR2 YYEEEE. This CDR3 is 13 amino acids long. CDR3 coding DNA: TGTGCCAGCAGCACTGGGGACAAAAACATTCAGTACTTC. Translating gives CASSTGDKNIQYF.

The CDR3 region has the DNA TGCGCCAGCAGCCGAACAGGTCTAGTTTCGTACGAGCAGTACTTC. This sequence encodes CASSRTGLVSYEQYF. The chain joins TRBV5-1 to TRBJ2-7, with D perhaps TRBD1 (5 bases). The V end was cut by 4 bases, the J end by 4 bases, with 18 bases between. Germline V gene data show CDR1 as SGHRS and CDR2 as YFSETQ. This CDR3 is 15 amino acids long.

This chain links TRBV20-1 with TRBJ1-2; D gene uncertain. The V end was cut by 3 bases, the J end by 1 base, with 12 bases between. The CDR3 extends over 14 amino acids. CDR1 DFQATT and CDR2 SNEGSKA come from the germline V gene (reference sequence). The CDR3: CSARDRLYNYGYTF. The DNA of the CDR3 is TGCAGTGCTAGGGACCGACTTTATAACTATGGCTACACCTTC.

V gene TRBV20-1 combines with J gene TRBJ2-3; D unresolved. The CDR3 has 12 residues. The V gene lost 6 bases and the J gene lost 0 bases, with 7 bases spanning the gap. Germline V CDR1 and CDR2: DFQATT, SNEGSKA (reference sequence). In DNA form, the CDR3 reads TGCAGTGCCCGGTGTAGCACAGATACGCAGTATTTT. As protein: CSARCSTDTQYF.

The chain employs TRBV20-1 and TRBJ2-7; D call uncertain. The J call may be in error: the DNA end matches TRBJ2-5 better. The CDR3 totals 16 residues. The germline gives CDR1 DFQATT, CDR2 SNEGSKA (reference sequence). Here the CDR3 reads CSARDRRGGSRETQYF. The CDR3 DNA reads as TGCAGTGCTAGAGATCGACGAGGCGGAAGTCGAGAGACCCAGTACTTC.